These T cell receptor beta chains were read from a single sample in a study of blood T cell repertoires in COVID-19. The method was immunoSEQ multiplex PCR; TCRdb's version includes in-frame clones alone and lacks a portion of them. The sample consists of tens of thousands of clones, around nine tenths of them appearing once. Specimen: peripheral blood. The origin of the receptors is a man between 50 and 59 years old with acute or convalescent COVID-19. Each CDR3 is given with its conserved first and last residue. A D gene is named only where the DNA matches it firmly. The size of a clone is reported for some rows only, either as once, few or many, or as a class for expanded clones.

V: TRBV28; J: TRBJ2-1; size: -; D: TRBD1; DNA: TGTGCCAGCAGTCCAACAGGGGGCGCTGAGCAGTTCTTC; CDR3: CASSPTGGAEQFF
V: TRBV25-1; J: TRBJ2-1; size: -; D: TRBD2; DNA: TGTGCCAGCCTCGCGGCGGGAGGTTCGTATGAGCAGTTCTTC; CDR3: CASLAAGGSYEQFF
V: TRBV10-3; J: TRBJ1-6; size: -; D: -; DNA: TGTGCCATCAGTGAGTTAGTAAATTCACCCCTCCACTTT; CDR3: CAISELVNSPLHF
V: TRBV27; J: TRBJ2-7; size: once; D: TRBD1; DNA: TGTGCCAGCAGAACACTCGGGACAGGGGGCGAGCAGTACTTC; CDR3: CASRTLGTGGEQYF
V: TRBV7-6; J: TRBJ2-2; size: few; D: TRBD1; DNA: TGTGCCAGCAGGAAGGACAGGGGGCTGCACGGGGAGCTGTTTTTT; CDR3: CASRKDRGLHGELFF
V: TRBV7-9; J: TRBJ1-1; size: -; D: -; DNA: TGTGCCAGCAGCTTGAGGTGGAGGGGTGAAGCTTTCTTT; CDR3: CASSLRWRGEAFF
V: TRBV5-8; J: TRBJ2-5; size: -; D: -; DNA: TGTGCCAGCAGCTTGGCCACGCGAGAGACCCAGTACTTC; CDR3: CASSLATRETQYF
V: TRBV29-1; J: TRBJ2-6; size: -; D: -; DNA: TGCAGCGTTGTGTATTCTGGGGCCAACGTCCTGACTTTC; CDR3: CSVVYSGANVLTF
V: TRBV4-2; J: TRBJ1-2; size: -; D: -; DNA: TGTGCCAGCAGCCGTATGCCCACAGGCACCTATGGCTACACCTTC; CDR3: CASSRMPTGTYGYTF
V: TRBV6-5; J: TRBJ1-6; size: -; D: -; DNA: TGTGCCAGCAGCCAAGACTCTTTTAATTCACCCCTCCACTTT; CDR3: CASSQDSFNSPLHF
V: TRBV28; J: TRBJ1-4; size: -; D: TRBD1; DNA: TGTGCCAGCAGTTCAGGGGGAATGGGTGAAAAACTGTTTTTT; CDR3: CASSSGGMGEKLFF
V: TRBV5-1; J: TRBJ2-3; size: -; D: -; DNA: TGCGCCAGCAGCACCACCGGGACTCGGGCCGGTGATACGCAGTATTTT; CDR3: CASSTTGTRAGDTQYF
V: TRBV6-2/TRBV6-3; J: TRBJ1-6; size: few; D: -; DNA: TGTGCCAGCAGTCTCGGCCCCGGCGGGAATTCACCCCTCCACTTT; CDR3: CASSLGPGGNSPLHF
V: TRBV28; J: TRBJ1-3; size: few; D: -; DNA: TGTGCCAGCACCATAGGGGCTGACGGAAACACCATATATTTT; CDR3: CASTIGADGNTIYF
V: TRBV27; J: TRBJ2-1; size: -; D: TRBD1; DNA: TGTGCCAGCAGTACCGGGACAGCACCTAACAATGAGCAGTTCTTC; CDR3: CASSTGTAPNNEQFF
V: TRBV6-1; J: TRBJ2-2; size: -; D: -; DNA: TGTGCCAGCAGTGATTCGGCCCCGGGGGCCGGGGAGCTGTTTTTT; CDR3: CASSDSAPGAGELFF
V: TRBV7-8; J: TRBJ2-3; size: -; D: TRBD2; DNA: TGTGCCAGCAGACCAGCGGGAAGCACAGATACGCAGTATTTT; CDR3: CASRPAGSTDTQYF
V: TRBV13; J: TRBJ2-7; size: few; D: -; DNA: TGTGCCAGCAGCTTAGGCGTGAGTTACGAGCAGTACTTC; CDR3: CASSLGVSYEQYF
V: TRBV3-1/TRBV3-2; J: TRBJ1-5; size: -; D: -; DNA: TGTGCCAGCAGCCAAGGACAGCTCTATAGCAATCAGCCCCAGCATTTT; CDR3: CASSQGQLYSNQPQHF